This T cell receptor (beta chain) stems from a study of siplizumab effects on memory and regulatory T cells. Looked up from germline, CDR1 is LNHDA and CDR2 is SQIVND (reference sequence). Losses at the gene ends were 5 bases for V and 2 bases for J; bases not matched to a gene: 5. CDR3 length: 15 amino acids. The protocol was immunoSEQ multiplex PCR, while the TCRdb copy is restricted to in-frame clones and leaves out a portion. The top ten clones hold approximately 1.2% of a sample with fewer than 120,000 clones, 80% to 95% of them seen once. Details on this clone: What it binds is unknown.

Findings and caveats of the study: Naive T cells appeared more varied than memory cells and looked like key alloresponse contributors. Naive or memory phenotype was unassignable for roughly 75-95% of proliferating CD4+ or CD8+ clones. Of the alloreactive clones, only a minor fraction mapped to unstimulated subsets.

The receptor's source is a human donor in good health. Sequencing was performed on CD4+ T cells sorted from blood. The chain carries TRBV19 and TRBJ2-7; TRBD2 matches at 11 bases. The CDR3: CASSSPGLAAYEQYF. In nucleotides, the CDR3 is TGTGCCAGTAGTTCACCGGGACTAGCGGCCTACGAGCAGTACTTC.